This T cell receptor beta chain was profiled in a study of blood T cell repertoires in COVID-19. Study-level background: The samples span acute and convalescent COVID-19 from the United States, Italy and Spain. The analysed material was cDNA or gDNA that came from T cells, B-cell-depleted T cells, or PBMCs.

The CDR3 is 13 residues long. The ends were cut back, 4 bases at V and 8 bases at J, with 11 bases in the middle. The germline V gene has CDR1 LGHDT and CDR2 YNNKEL (reference sequence). Original handling: Nucleated cell counts were estimated from reference gene primer amplification. Repertoires were generated with immunoSEQ multiplex PCR, while TCRdb's copy carries only in-frame clones and drops some. Clonal size and the V and J genes are those of that table, whereas D and trimming came from the DNA. This sample has 7,000 to 9,000 clones, with under 90% found just once. The sequence was collected from a human donor in a cohort sampled during active COVID-19. The chain employs TRBV3-1 (or the pseudogene TRBV3-2) and TRBJ2-2, with a tentative D call TRBD2 (6 bases). Sequenced sample: peripheral blood. This CDR3 is CASSPKGRGELFF. DNA of the CDR3: TGTGCCAGCAGCCCTAAAGGGAGGGGGGAGCTGTTTTTT.